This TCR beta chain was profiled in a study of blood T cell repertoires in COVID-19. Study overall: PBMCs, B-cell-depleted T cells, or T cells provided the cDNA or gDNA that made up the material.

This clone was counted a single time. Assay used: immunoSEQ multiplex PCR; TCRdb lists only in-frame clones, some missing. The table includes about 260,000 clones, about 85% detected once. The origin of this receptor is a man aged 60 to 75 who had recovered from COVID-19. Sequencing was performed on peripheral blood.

The CDR3 nucleotides read TGTGCCAGCAGCCAAGAGGTCGGTCCTAATTCACCCCTCCACTTT. Translated, it gives CASSQEVGPNSPLHF. This sequence joins TRBV4-2 and TRBJ1-6, with D unresolved. Trimming took 0 bases from V and 6 from J, leaving 9 bases between them. The CDR3 has 15 residues. CDR1 is LGHNA, CDR2 YNFKEQ, per germline.